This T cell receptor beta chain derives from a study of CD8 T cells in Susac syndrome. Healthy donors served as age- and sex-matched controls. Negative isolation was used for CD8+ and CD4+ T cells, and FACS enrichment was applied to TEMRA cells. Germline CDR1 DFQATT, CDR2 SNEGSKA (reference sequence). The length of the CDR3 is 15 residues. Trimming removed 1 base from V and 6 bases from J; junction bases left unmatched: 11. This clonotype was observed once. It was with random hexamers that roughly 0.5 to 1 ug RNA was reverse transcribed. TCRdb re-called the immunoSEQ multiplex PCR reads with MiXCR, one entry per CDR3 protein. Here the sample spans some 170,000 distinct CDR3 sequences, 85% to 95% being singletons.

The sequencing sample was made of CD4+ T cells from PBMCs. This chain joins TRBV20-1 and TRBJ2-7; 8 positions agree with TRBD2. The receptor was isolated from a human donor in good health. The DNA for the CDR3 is TGCAGTGCTAGAGCCCTAACGGGAGGGCCGGGCGAGCAGTACTTC. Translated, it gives CSARALTGGPGEQYF.